Below are 2 T cell receptor beta chains sequenced from a single sample in a study of low-dose radiotherapy and immunotherapy resistance in tumors. Regarding time point: after trial treatment. The treatment: LDRT plus nivolumab, ipilimumab, low-dose cyclophosphamide and aspirin (RACIN trial). Alpha and beta chains were covered, as first-strand cDNA relied on TRAV- and TRBV-specific primers. The authors amplified TCRs for roughly 20 PCR cycles with a constant-region primer and a V-primer adapter. TCRdb reprocessed the reads via MiXCR and lists one record per CDR3 protein. The sample contains more than 50,000 distinct CDR3 sequences, less than 30% of which appear only once. Sequencing used PBMCs, obtained after low-dose radiotherapy plus immunotherapy. Receptors originate from a male donor with prostate cancer.

A word on this clonotype: This likely traces to a read error, being one base from a far larger clone. The chain is built from TRBV6-4 and TRBJ2-5; D is unresolved. Trimming removed 0 bases from V and 5 bases from J, with 1 base in between. The length of the CDR3 is 11 residues. In germline, CDR1 is MRHNA, CDR2 SNTAGT. CDR3 protein: CASSDSETQYF. The DNA for the CDR3 is TGTGCCAGCAGTGACTCGGAGACCCAGTACTTC.

This clonotype appeared many times. The CDR3 DNA reads TGTGCCAGCAGCTTACGGGGGGGCTCCTACAATGAGCAGTTCTTC. Amino acids: CASSLRGGSYNEQFF. The chain combines TRBV7-3 with TRBJ2-1, with TRBD2 matching over 8 bases. V dropped 2 bases and J dropped 0; count of bases not matched to a gene: 0. This CDR3 has 15 residues. Germline V gives CDR1 SGHTA, CDR2 FQGTGA.